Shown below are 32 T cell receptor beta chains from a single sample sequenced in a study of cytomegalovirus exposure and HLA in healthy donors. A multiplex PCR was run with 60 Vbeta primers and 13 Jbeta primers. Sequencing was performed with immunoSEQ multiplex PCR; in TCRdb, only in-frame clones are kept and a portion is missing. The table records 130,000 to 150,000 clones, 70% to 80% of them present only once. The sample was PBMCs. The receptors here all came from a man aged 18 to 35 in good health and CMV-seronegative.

In nucleotides, the CDR3 is TGTGCCAGCAGCTTACATGGGGGGTACTCTGGGGCCAACGTCCTGACTTTC. It specifies CASSLHGGYSGANVLTF. The V gene is TRBV7-3, the J gene TRBJ2-6; maybe TRBD2 (6 bases). Trimming pared 2 bases from V and 0 bases from J, leaving 11 bases between. CDR1 SGHTA and CDR2 FQGTGA come from the germline V gene. This CDR3 has 17 amino acids.

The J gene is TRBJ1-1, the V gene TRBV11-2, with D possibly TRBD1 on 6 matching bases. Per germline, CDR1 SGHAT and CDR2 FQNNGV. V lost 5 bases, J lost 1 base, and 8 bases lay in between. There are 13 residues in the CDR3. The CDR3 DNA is TGTGCCAGCAGCGAGGACAGGAACACTGAAGCTTTCTTT. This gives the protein CASSEDRNTEAFF.

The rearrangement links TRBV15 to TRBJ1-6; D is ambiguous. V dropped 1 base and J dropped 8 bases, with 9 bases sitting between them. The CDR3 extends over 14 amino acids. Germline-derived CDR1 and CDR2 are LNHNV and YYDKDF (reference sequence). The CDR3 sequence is CATSRARGDSPLHF. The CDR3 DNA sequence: TGTGCCACCAGCAGAGCTCGGGGTGATTCACCCCTCCACTTT.

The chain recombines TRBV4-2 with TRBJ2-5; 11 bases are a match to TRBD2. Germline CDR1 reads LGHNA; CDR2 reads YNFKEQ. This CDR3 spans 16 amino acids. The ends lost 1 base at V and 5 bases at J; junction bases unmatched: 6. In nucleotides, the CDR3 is TGTGCCAGCAGCCAAGCCGGGTCTAGCGGGGGGGAGACCCAGTACTTC. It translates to CASSQAGSSGGETQYF.

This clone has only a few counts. For the CDR3, the DNA is TGCGCCAGCAGCTTGGCGGACAGGGAGACCTCTGGGGCCAACGTCCTGACTTTC. Amino acid sequence: CASSLADRETSGANVLTF. The rearrangement links TRBV5-1 to TRBJ2-6; TRBD1 aligns across 8 bases. V lost 0 bases to trimming and J lost 0 bases; unmatched junction nucleotides: 5. Germline V gives CDR1 SGHRS, CDR2 YFSETQ. The CDR3 consists of 18 residues.

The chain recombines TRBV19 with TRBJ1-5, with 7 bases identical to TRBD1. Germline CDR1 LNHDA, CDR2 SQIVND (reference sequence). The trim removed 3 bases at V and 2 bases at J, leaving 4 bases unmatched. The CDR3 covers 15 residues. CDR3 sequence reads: CASSMLTGGNQPQHF. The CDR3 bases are TGTGCCAGTAGTATGCTAACAGGGGGCAATCAGCCCCAGCATTTT.

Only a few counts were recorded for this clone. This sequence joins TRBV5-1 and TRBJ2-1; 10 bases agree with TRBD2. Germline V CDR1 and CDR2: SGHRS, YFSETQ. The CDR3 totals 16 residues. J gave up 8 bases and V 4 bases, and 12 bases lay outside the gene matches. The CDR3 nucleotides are TGCGCCAGCAGCCCTGAAGCTAGCGGGAGTTCCCATGAGCAGTTCTTC. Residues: CASSPEASGSSHEQFF.

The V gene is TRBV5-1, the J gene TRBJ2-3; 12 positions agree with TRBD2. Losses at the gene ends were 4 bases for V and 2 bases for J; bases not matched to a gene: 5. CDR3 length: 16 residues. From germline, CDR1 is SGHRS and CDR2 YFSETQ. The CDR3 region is CASSATSGSPTDTQYF. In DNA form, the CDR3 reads TGCGCCAGCAGCGCGACTAGCGGGAGTCCCACAGATACGCAGTATTTT.

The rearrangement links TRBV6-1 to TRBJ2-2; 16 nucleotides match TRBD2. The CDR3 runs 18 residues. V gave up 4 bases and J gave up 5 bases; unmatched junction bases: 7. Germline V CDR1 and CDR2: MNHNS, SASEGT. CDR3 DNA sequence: TGTGCCAGCAGTGCGGGACTAGCGGGGGGGCGGGGGACCGGGGAGCTGTTTTTT. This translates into CASSAGLAGGRGTGELFF.

CDR3 DNA sequence: TGTGCCAGTCGGACAGCCCCCTCTTACAATGAGCAGTTCTTC. Its translation is CASRTAPSYNEQFF. The rearrangement uses TRBV6-1 and TRBJ2-1, with D possibly being TRBD1 (6 bases). The V and J ends lost 9 bases and 4 bases respectively, with 16 bases between them. Germline loops: CDR1 MNHNS, CDR2 SASEGT. This CDR3 has 14 residues.

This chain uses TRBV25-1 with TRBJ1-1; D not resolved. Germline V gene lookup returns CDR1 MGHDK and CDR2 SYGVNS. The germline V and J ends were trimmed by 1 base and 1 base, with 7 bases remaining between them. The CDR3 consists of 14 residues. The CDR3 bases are TGTGCCAGCAGTGAATCCGGGTGGAACACTGAAGCTTTCTTT. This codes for CASSESGWNTEAFF.

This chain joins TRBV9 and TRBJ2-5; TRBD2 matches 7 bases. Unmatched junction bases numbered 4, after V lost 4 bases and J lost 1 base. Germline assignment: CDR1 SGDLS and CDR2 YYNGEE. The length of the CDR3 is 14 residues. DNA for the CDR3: TGTGCCAGCAGCCCCGGGAGGATCCAAGAGACCCAGTACTTC. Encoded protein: CASSPGRIQETQYF.

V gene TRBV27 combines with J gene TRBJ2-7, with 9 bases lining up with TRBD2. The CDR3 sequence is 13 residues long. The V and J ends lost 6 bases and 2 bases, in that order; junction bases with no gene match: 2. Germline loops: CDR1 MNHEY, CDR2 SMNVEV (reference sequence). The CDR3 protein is CASRASGTYEQYF. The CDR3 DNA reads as TGTGCCAGCAGGGCTAGCGGGACCTACGAGCAGTACTTC.

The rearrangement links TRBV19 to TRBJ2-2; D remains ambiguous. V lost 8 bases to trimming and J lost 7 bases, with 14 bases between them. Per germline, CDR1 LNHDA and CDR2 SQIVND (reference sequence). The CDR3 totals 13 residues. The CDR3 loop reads CASRGVDSGELFF. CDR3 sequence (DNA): TGTGCCAGTCGAGGTGTGGATAGCGGGGAGCTGTTTTTT.

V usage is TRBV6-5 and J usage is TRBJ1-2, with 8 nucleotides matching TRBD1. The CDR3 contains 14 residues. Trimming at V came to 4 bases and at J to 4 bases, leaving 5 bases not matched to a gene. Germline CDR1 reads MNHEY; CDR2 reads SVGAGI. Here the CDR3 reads CASSSTGAGYGYTF. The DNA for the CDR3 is TGTGCCAGCAGTTCGACAGGGGCCGGCTATGGCTACACCTTC.

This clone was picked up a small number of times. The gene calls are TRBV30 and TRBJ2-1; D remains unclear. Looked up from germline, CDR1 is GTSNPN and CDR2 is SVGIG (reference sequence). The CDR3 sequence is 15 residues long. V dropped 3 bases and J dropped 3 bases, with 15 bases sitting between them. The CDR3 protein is CAWRVSLNYYNEQFF. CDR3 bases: TGTGCCTGGAGGGTATCCCTAAATTACTACAATGAGCAGTTCTTC.

CDR3 residues: CASSFPGGPQFF. CDR3 nucleotide sequence: TGTGCCAGCAGCTTCCCAGGGGGCCCGCAGTTCTTC. The rearrangement joins TRBV7-2 to TRBJ2-1, with 8 nucleotides matching TRBD1. The CDR3 is 12 amino acids. J gave up 12 bases and V 3 bases, and 4 bases lay outside the gene matches. The V gene's germline CDR1 is SGHTA and CDR2 FQGNSA.

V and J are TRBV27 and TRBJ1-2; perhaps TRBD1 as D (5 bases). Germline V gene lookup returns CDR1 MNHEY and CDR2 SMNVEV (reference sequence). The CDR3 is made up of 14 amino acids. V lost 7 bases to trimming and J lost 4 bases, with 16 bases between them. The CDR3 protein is CASTSGGAPYGYTF. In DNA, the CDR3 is TGTGCCAGCACCTCAGGCGGGGCGCCCTATGGCTACACCTTC.

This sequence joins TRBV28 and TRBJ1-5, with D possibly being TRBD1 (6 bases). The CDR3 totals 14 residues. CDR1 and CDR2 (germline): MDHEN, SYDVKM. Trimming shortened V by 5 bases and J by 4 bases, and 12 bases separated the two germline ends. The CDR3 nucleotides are TGTGCCAGCAGTCCACAGGGATGGAATCAGCCCCAGCATTTT. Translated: CASSPQGWNQPQHF.

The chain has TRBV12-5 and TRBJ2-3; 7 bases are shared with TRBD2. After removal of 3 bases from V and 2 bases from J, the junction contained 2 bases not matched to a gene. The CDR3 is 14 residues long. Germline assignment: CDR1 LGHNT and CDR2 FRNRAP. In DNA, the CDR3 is TGTGCTAGTGGTTTCGAGCGGGACACAGATACGCAGTATTTT. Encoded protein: CASGFERDTDTQYF.

The chain's CDR3 is CASSLGPRTSGSEETQYF. The CDR3 DNA sequence: TGTGCCAGCAGCTTGGGTCCTAGGACTAGCGGGAGTGAAGAGACCCAGTACTTC. J is TRBJ2-5 and V is TRBV7-2; the match to TRBD2 covers 13 bases. The CDR3 length is 18 residues. The ends lost 3 bases at V and 3 bases at J; junction bases unmatched: 10. CDR1 and CDR2 from the germline V gene are SGHTA and FQGNSA. Together with reference TRBV7-2 and TRBJ2-5, the CDR3 gives the full variable domain: GAGVSQSPSNKVTEKGKDVELRCDPISGHTALYWYRQSLGQGLEFLIYFQGNSAPDKSGLPSDRFSAERTGGSVSTLTIQRTQQEDSAVYLCASSLGPRTSGSEETQYFGPGTRLLVL.

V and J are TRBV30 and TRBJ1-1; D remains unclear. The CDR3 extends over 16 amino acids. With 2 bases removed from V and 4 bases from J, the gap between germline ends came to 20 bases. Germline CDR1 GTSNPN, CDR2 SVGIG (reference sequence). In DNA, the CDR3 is TGTGCCTGGAGTCACGCCTTCCACCCTGCGGTCACTGAAGCTTTCTTT. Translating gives CAWSHAFHPAVTEAFF.

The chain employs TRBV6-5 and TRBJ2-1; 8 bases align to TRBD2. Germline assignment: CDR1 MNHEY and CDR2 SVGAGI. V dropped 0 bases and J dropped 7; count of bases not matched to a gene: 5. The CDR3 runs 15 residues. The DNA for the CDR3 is TGTGCCAGCAGTTACTCGGGGGGCGGGGGGAATGAGCAGTTCTTC. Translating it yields CASSYSGGGGNEQFF.

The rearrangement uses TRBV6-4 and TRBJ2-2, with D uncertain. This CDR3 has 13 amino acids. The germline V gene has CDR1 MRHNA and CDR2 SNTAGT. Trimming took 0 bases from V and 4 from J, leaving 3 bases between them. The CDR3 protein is CASSDSSTGELFF. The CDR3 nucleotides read TGTGCCAGCAGTGACTCTAGCACCGGGGAGCTGTTTTTT.

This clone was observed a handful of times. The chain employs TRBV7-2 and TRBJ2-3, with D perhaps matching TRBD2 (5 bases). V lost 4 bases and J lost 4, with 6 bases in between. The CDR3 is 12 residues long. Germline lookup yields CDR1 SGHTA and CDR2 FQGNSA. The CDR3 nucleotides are TGTGCCAGCAGCTCTAGCCCAGATACGCAGTATTTT. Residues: CASSSSPDTQYF.

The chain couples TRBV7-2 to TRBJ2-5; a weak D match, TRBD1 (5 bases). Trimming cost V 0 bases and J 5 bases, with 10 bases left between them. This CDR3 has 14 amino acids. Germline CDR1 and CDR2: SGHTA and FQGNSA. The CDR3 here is CASSLAGVQETQYF. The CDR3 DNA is TGTGCCAGCAGCTTAGCAGGGGTTCAGGAGACCCAGTACTTC.

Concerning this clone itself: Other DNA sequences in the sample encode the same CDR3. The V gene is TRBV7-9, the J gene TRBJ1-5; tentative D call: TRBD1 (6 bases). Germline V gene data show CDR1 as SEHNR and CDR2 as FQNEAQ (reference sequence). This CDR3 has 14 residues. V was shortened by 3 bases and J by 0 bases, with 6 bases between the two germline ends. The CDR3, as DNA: TGTGCCAGCAGCTTGACAGGTAGCAATCAGCCCCAGCATTTT. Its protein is CASSLTGSNQPQHF.

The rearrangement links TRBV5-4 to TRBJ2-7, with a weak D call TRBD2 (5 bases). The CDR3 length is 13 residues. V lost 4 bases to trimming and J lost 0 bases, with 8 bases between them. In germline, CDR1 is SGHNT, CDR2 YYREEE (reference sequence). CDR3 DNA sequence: TGTGCCAGCAGCGCCGGGGACTCCTACGAGCAGTACTTC. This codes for CASSAGDSYEQYF.

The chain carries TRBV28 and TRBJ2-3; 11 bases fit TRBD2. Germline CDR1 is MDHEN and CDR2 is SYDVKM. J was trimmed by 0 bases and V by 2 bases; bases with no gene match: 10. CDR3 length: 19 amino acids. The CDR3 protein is CASSLGVRRTSGSTDTQYF. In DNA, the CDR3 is TGTGCCAGCAGTTTAGGAGTCAGAAGGACTAGCGGGAGCACAGATACGCAGTATTTT. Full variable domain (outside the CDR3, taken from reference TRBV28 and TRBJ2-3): DVKVTQSSRYLVKRTGEKVFLECVQDMDHENMFWYRQDPGLGLRLIYFSYDVKMKEKGDIPEGYSVSREKKERFSLILESASTNQTSMYLCASSLGVRRTSGSTDTQYFGPGTRLTVL.

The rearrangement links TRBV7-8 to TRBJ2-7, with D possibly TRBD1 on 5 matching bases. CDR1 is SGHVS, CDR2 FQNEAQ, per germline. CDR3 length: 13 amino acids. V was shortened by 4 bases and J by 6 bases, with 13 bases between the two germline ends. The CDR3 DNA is TGTGCCAGCAGCTCGATCTTAAGGGGCGAGCAGTACTTC. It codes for CASSSILRGEQYF.

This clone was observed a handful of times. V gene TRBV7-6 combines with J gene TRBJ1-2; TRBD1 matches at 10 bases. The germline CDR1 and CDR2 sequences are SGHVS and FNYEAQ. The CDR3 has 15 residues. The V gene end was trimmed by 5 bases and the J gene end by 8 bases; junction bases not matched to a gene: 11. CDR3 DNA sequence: TGTGCCAGCAGCCCGTCTGAGACAGGGGGCTTGGGCTACACCTTC. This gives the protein CASSPSETGGLGYTF.

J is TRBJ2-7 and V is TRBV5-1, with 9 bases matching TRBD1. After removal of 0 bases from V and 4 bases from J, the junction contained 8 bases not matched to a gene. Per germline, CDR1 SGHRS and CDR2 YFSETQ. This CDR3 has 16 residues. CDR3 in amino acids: CASSLAPADRGYEQYF. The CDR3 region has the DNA TGCGCCAGCAGCTTGGCCCCGGCCGACAGGGGGTACGAGCAGTACTTC.